This TCR beta chain was identified during a study of CD8 T cells in ankylosing spondylitis. Whole-study results and caveats: A TCR beta motif made of 7 to 9 highly homologous variants seemed typical of ankylosing spondylitis blood.

CDR3 length equals 16 residues. V was clipped by 3 bases and J by 2 bases; unmatched bases: 7. This clonotype was seen a few times. The antigen is unknown. TCRdb independently ran MiXCR on the 5' RACE reads; one entry per CDR3 protein. The table shows about 700,000 distinct CDR3 sequences, with about 20% occurring only once. V and J are TRBV12-3 or TRBV12-4 and TRBJ2-5; 9 bases agree with TRBD1. This TCR derives from a male donor with ankylosing spondylitis. Sequencing was performed on blood, either unsorted or a sorted T cell fraction (not recorded which). The CDR3 spells CASSFRGTGLQETQYF. The CDR3 coding sequence is TGTGCCAGCAGTTTTCGAGGGACAGGGCTTCAAGAGACCCAGTACTTC.